This TCR beta chain derives from a study of blood T cell repertoires in COVID-19. Study-level information: Acute and convalescent COVID-19 samples came from the United States, Italy and Spain. T cells, B-cell-depleted T cells, or PBMCs supplied cDNA or gDNA.

This table comes from immunoSEQ multiplex PCR, and its TCRdb copy is limited to in-frame clones, with some not included. The sample consists of approximately 51,000 clones, 87% of them appearing once. V dropped 5 bases and J dropped 7; count of bases not matched to a gene: 11. Germline V gene lookup returns CDR1 GTSNPN and CDR2 SVGIG (reference sequence). The CDR3 contains 15 residues. This receptor was taken from a man between 50 and 59 years old with active COVID-19. The source material was peripheral blood. V and J are TRBV30 and TRBJ2-3; the match to TRBD2 covers 11 bases. This CDR3 reads CAWAGDSGGANTQYF. The CDR3, as DNA: TGTGCCTGGGCAGGGGATAGCGGGGGGGCTAATACGCAGTATTTT.